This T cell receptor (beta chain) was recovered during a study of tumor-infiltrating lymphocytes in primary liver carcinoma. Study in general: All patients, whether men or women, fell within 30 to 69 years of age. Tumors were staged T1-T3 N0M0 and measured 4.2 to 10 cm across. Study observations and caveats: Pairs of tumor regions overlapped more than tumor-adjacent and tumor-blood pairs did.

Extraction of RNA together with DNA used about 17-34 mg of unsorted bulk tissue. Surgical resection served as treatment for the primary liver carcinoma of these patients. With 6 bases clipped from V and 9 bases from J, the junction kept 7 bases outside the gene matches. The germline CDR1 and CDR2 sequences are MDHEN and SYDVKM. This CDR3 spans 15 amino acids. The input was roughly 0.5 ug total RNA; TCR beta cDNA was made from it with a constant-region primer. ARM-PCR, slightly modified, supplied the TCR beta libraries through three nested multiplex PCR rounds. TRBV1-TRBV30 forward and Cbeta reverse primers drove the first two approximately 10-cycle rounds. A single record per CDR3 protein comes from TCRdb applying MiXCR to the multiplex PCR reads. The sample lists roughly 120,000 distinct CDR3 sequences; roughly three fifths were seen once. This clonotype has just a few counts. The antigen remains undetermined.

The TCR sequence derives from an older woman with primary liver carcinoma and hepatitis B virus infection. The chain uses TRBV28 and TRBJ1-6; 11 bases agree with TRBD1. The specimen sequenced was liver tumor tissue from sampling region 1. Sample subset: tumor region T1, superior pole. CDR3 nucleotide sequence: TGTGCCAGCAGGCCCCCCGGGACAGGGGGTTCACCCCTCCACTTT. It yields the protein CASRPPGTGGSPLHF.